Below are 26 T cell receptor beta chains sequenced from a single sample in a study of blood T cell repertoires in COVID-19 (dated by TCRdb to the early 2020s). The library was prepared using the immunoSEQ multiplex PCR assay. TCRdb took this table from immuneACCESS and kept in-frame rearrangements with V and J called. Such tables lack part of the clones; where checked against another copy, unresolved V genes explain under half of the gap, and the rest is unexplained. The sample table lists roughly 240,000 clones, 88% of them with a count of one. The ten largest clones take up roughly 2.3% of the sample. The specimen sequenced was PBMCs or T cells enriched from blood (not recorded which). The receptors were sampled from a woman aged 40 to 50 with acute COVID-19.

The chain employs TRBV7-9 and TRBJ2-1; maybe TRBD1 (6 bases). Germline CDR1 SEHNR, CDR2 FQNEAQ (reference sequence). The CDR3 contains 15 residues. V dropped 4 bases and J dropped 7 bases, with 17 bases sitting between them. CDR3 nucleotides: TGTGCCAGCAGCTCAGGGGAAGGAAGGACTAATGAGCAGTTCTTC. It specifies CASSSGEGRTNEQFF.

This chain links TRBV5-4 with TRBJ1-2; tentatively, D is TRBD1 (6 bases). Trimming left V 4 bases short and J 4 bases short, with 11 bases between. The CDR3 length is 13 residues. CDR1 and CDR2 (germline): SGHNT, YYREEE (reference sequence). The CDR3 is CASSQDSLYGYTF. CDR3 sequence (DNA): TGTGCCAGCAGCCAGGACAGTCTCTATGGCTACACCTTC.

The V call is TRBV5-1, the J call TRBJ1-4; a possible D gene is TRBD1 (6 bases). The germline V gene has CDR1 SGHRS and CDR2 YFSETQ. Trimming took 4 bases from V and 5 from J, leaving 15 bases between them. This CDR3 has 15 residues. The CDR3 protein is CASSLSGQGNEKLFF. The CDR3 nucleotides are TGCGCCAGCAGCCTCTCCGGGCAGGGGAATGAAAAACTGTTTTTT.

This sequence joins TRBV20-1 and TRBJ1-1; 12 nucleotides line up with TRBD1. The germline V gene has CDR1 DFQATT and CDR2 SNEGSKA (reference sequence). Trimming took 3 bases from V and 1 from J; bases not matched to a gene: 9. The CDR3 runs 17 residues. CDR3 residues: CSASRLGQGARNTEAFF. CDR3 DNA: TGCAGTGCTAGTCGTTTGGGACAGGGGGCTCGGAACACTGAAGCTTTCTTT.

In this sample, this clone turned up a few times. In DNA, the CDR3 is TGCGCCAGATGGGACAGGGCCTCTGGAAACACCATATATTTT. Translating it yields CARWDRASGNTIYF. The chain is built from TRBV5-1 and TRBJ1-3; 9 bases match TRBD1. The germline CDR1 and CDR2 sequences are SGHRS and YFSETQ. The CDR3 has 14 amino acids. The ends lost 8 bases at V and 0 bases at J; junction bases unmatched: 3.

The V gene is TRBV7-2, the J gene TRBJ1-4, with 8 bases aligning to TRBD1. The trim removed 0 bases at V and 16 bases at J, leaving 4 bases unmatched. The CDR3 sequence is 12 residues long. Germline CDR1 is SGHTA and CDR2 is FQGNSA. CDR3 in amino acids: CASSLAGQGQFF. Written as DNA, the CDR3 is TGTGCCAGCAGCTTAGCCGGACAGGGTCAGTTTTTT.

The chain employs TRBV19 and TRBJ1-3, with D unclear. The CDR3 is made up of 15 amino acids. Germline V gives CDR1 LNHDA, CDR2 SQIVND (reference sequence). Deletions cut 3 bases from V and 3 bases from J, with 12 bases between. For the CDR3, the DNA is TGTGCCAGTAGTATTGATTACAGTTATGGAAACACCATATATTTT. Protein product: CASSIDYSYGNTIYF. The full variable domain, its missing parts supplied by reference TRBV19 and TRBJ1-3, is DGGITQSPKYLFRKEGQNVTLSCEQNLNHDAMYWYRQDPGQGLRLIYYSQIVNDFQKGDIAEGYSVSREKKESFPLTVTSAQKNPTAFYLCASSIDYSYGNTIYFGEGSWLTVV.

The chain employs TRBV19 and TRBJ2-3; 8 bases map to TRBD2. CDR1 is LNHDA and CDR2 is SQIVND in the germline V gene (reference sequence). Unmatched junction bases numbered 10, after V lost 2 bases and J lost 0 bases. This CDR3 has 18 residues. The CDR3 is CASSISSGSGESTDTQYF. CDR3 sequence (DNA): TGTGCCAGTAGTATAAGCAGCGGGAGTGGTGAGAGCACAGATACGCAGTATTTT.

V is TRBV6-2 or TRBV6-3 and J is TRBJ2-5; 7 nucleotides align to TRBD2. Germline-derived CDR1 and CDR2 are MNHEY and SVGEGT. V was clipped by 6 bases and J by 1 base; unmatched bases: 8. The CDR3 runs 15 residues. CDR3: CASSSLAALQETQYF. DNA of the CDR3: TGTGCCAGCAGCTCCCTAGCGGCACTCCAAGAGACCCAGTACTTC.

This clone was seen only once. J is TRBJ1-4 and V is TRBV18, with 8 bases fitting TRBD1. Germline V gene lookup returns CDR1 KGHSH and CDR2 LQKENI. This CDR3 is 14 amino acids long. The trim removed 2 bases at V and 8 bases at J, leaving 4 bases unmatched. The CDR3 loop is CASSPATGGEKLFF. In DNA form, the CDR3 reads TGTGCCAGCTCACCAGCCACAGGGGGGGAAAAACTGTTTTTT.

The V and J genes are TRBV3-1 (or the pseudogene TRBV3-2) and TRBJ2-1; 7 nucleotides match TRBD2. Per the germline V gene, CDR1 is LGHDT and CDR2 is YNNKEL (reference sequence). This CDR3 comprises 17 residues. With 4 bases clipped from V and 9 bases from J, the junction kept 18 bases outside the gene matches. The CDR3 DNA follows: TGTGCCAGCAGCCCCATGGACCTCGGACGGGGGGTAGGTGAGCAGTTCTTC. Translated, it gives CASSPMDLGRGVGEQFF.

The chain joins TRBV11-2 to TRBJ2-3, with TRBD2 identical over 7 bases. CDR3 length equals 17 residues. Germline V CDR1 and CDR2: SGHAT, FQNNGV. V was clipped by 5 bases and J by 4 bases; unmatched bases: 15. Written as DNA, the CDR3 is TGTGCCAGCAGCCCCCCCCAGGGACTATGGGGTGCAGATACGCAGTATTTT. It is translated as CASSPPQGLWGADTQYF. Full variable domain (outside the CDR3, taken from reference TRBV11-2 and TRBJ2-3): EAGVAQSPRYKIIEKRQSVAFWCNPISGHATLYWYQQILGQGPKLLIQFQNNGVVDDSQLPKDRFSAERLKGVDSTLKIQPAKLEDSAVYLCASSPPQGLWGADTQYFGPGTRLTVL.

The chain couples TRBV25-1 to TRBJ2-1; TRBD2 aligns across 10 bases. With 5 bases clipped from V and 7 bases from J, the junction kept 5 bases outside the gene matches. Germline V gene sequence: CDR1 MGHDK, CDR2 SYGVNS. The CDR3 is 14 residues long. CDR3 sequence: CASSMPAGGNEQFF. For the CDR3, the DNA is TGTGCCAGCAGTATGCCAGCGGGGGGGAATGAGCAGTTCTTC.

This chain links TRBV5-6 with TRBJ1-4; the D gene is possibly TRBD1 (5 bases). The V and J ends lost 4 bases and 5 bases respectively, with 15 bases between them. There are 15 residues in the CDR3. CDR1 is SGHDT, CDR2 YYEEEE, per germline. The CDR3 loop is CASSRRPGPNEKLFF. Written as DNA, the CDR3 is TGTGCCAGCAGCCGGAGACCAGGGCCCAATGAAAAACTGTTTTTT. Full variable domain (outside the CDR3, taken from reference TRBV5-6 and TRBJ1-4): DAGVTQSPTHLIKTRGQQVTLRCSPKSGHDTVSWYQQALGQGPQFIFQYYEEEERQRGNFPDRFSGHQFPNYSSELNVNALLLGDSALYLCASSRRPGPNEKLFFGSGTQLSVL.

J is TRBJ1-1 and V is TRBV7-2, with 10 bases that match TRBD1. From germline, CDR1 is SGHTA and CDR2 FQGNSA. The J segment lost 4 bases and the V segment lost 6 bases, leaving 11 bases of the junction unmatched. The CDR3 runs to 16 residues. The CDR3 here is CASRAGDRGAGTEAFF. CDR3 coding DNA: TGTGCCAGCAGGGCCGGGGACAGGGGCGCTGGCACTGAAGCTTTCTTT. The entire variable domain, with the rest obtained from reference TRBV7-2 and TRBJ1-1, is as follows: GAGVSQSPSNKVTEKGKDVELRCDPISGHTALYWYRQSLGQGLEFLIYFQGNSAPDKSGLPSDRFSAERTGGSVSTLTIQRTQQEDSAVYLCASRAGDRGAGTEAFFGQGTRLTVV.

The chain's CDR3 is CASSSPQGRRNTEAFF. In nucleotides, the CDR3 is TGTGCCAGCAGTTCCCCACAGGGACGGCGGAACACTGAAGCTTTCTTT. The J gene is TRBJ1-1, the V gene TRBV6-5, with a possible D match to TRBD1 (6 bases). The CDR3 sequence is 16 residues long. Per the germline V gene, CDR1 is MNHEY and CDR2 is SVGAGI. Trimming removed 4 bases at V and 1 base at J, with 16 bases between.

This clone was detected once. The J gene is TRBJ2-3, the V gene TRBV10-1; D is perhaps TRBD2 (6 bases). Germline V CDR1 and CDR2: WNHNN, SYGVQD (reference sequence). Trimming pared 7 bases from V and 0 bases from J, leaving 14 bases between. The CDR3 extends over 15 amino acids. This chain's CDR3 is CASKPDAGSTDTQYF. The CDR3, as DNA: TGCGCCAGCAAGCCCGATGCGGGGAGCACAGATACGCAGTATTTT.

The chain has TRBV2 and TRBJ1-1, with a weak D call TRBD1 (5 bases). Germline V lookup: CDR1 SNHLY, CDR2 FYNNEI. The ends were cut back, 3 bases at V and 4 bases at J, with 9 bases in the middle. The CDR3 consists of 13 residues. The CDR3 sequence is CASSEEGITEAFF. Here the CDR3 DNA reads TGTGCCAGCAGTGAGGAGGGGATCACTGAAGCTTTCTTT.

The V call is TRBV13, the J call TRBJ2-2; D remains ambiguous. Germline CDR1 PRHDT, CDR2 FYEKMQ (reference sequence). Trimming stripped 5 bases from V and 4 bases from J, with 14 bases between. This CDR3 has 15 residues. The CDR3 DNA reads as TGTGCCAGCAGCGACACACCACGTGGCACCGGGGAGCTGTTTTTT. Protein: CASSDTPRGTGELFF.

CDR3 nucleotide sequence: TGTGCCAGCTCACCTCTAGCGGGAGGTTATTTAGATACGCAGTATTTT. Protein: CASSPLAGGYLDTQYF. This chain uses TRBV18 with TRBJ2-3; 11 bases line up with TRBD2. After removal of 3 bases from V and 5 bases from J, the junction contained 7 bases not matched to a gene. The CDR3 extends over 16 amino acids. The germline V gene has CDR1 KGHSH and CDR2 LQKENI.

This sequence joins TRBV4-2 and TRBJ2-1; perhaps TRBD2 as D (5 bases). Germline CDR1 and CDR2: LGHNA and YNFKEQ. The CDR3 spans 15 residues. Trimming stripped 1 base from V and 7 bases from J, with 14 bases between. In DNA form, the CDR3 reads TGTGCCAGCAGCCAAGCACTCTCCCTAGCAAATGAGCAGTTCTTC. This encodes CASSQALSLANEQFF.

This clone was picked up one time. J is TRBJ2-1 and V is TRBV2; the match to TRBD2 covers 13 bases. Germline CDR1 is SNHLY and CDR2 is FYNNEI. V lost 6 bases, J lost 7 bases, and 9 bases stayed unmatched. The CDR3 is 16 amino acids. The CDR3, as DNA: TGTGCCAGCAGCACGGGACTAGCGGGATCCGGGAATGAGCAGTTCTTC. This translates into CASSTGLAGSGNEQFF.

The V call is TRBV18, the J call TRBJ1-2; 10 bases are a match to TRBD1. Losses at the gene ends were 4 bases for V and 8 bases for J; bases not matched to a gene: 13. The CDR3 runs 16 residues. Germline-derived CDR1 and CDR2 are KGHSH and LQKENI. The CDR3 is CASSRGDRGLDPGYTF. The CDR3 nucleotides read TGTGCCAGCTCACGGGGTGACAGGGGGCTAGATCCCGGCTACACCTTC. The complete variable domain, with remaining parts taken from reference TRBV18 and TRBJ1-2, reads NAGVMQNPRHLVRRRGQEARLRCSPMKGHSHVYWYRQLPEEGLKFMVYLQKENIIDESGMPKERFSAEFPKEGPSILRIQQVVRGDSAAYFCASSRGDRGLDPGYTFGSGTRLTVV.

This sequence joins TRBV2 and TRBJ1-2; 11 bases are shared with TRBD1. Germline V gene sequence: CDR1 SNHLY, CDR2 FYNNEI. The CDR3 is made up of 16 amino acids. Trimming cost V 6 bases and J 6 bases; bases outside gene matches: 12. CDR3 loop: CASSHPGQGARNGYTF. The CDR3 DNA reads TGTGCCAGCAGCCACCCCGGACAGGGGGCTCGAAATGGCTACACCTTC. Based on the CDR3 plus reference TRBV2 and TRBJ1-2, the full variable domain is EPEVTQTPSHQVTQMGQEVILRCVPISNHLYFYWYRQILGQKVEFLVSFYNNEISEKSEIFDDQFSVERPDGSNFTLKIRSTKLEDSAMYFCASSHPGQGARNGYTFGSGTRLTVV.

This chain connects TRBV18 to TRBJ1-4; perhaps TRBD1 as D (6 bases). Germline values: CDR1 KGHSH, CDR2 LQKENI. With 2 bases removed from V and 8 bases from J, the gap between germline ends came to 12 bases. CDR3 length: 14 amino acids. The CDR3 loop is CASSPAGEGEKLFF. CDR3 sequence (DNA): TGTGCCAGCTCACCAGCAGGGGAAGGGGAAAAACTGTTTTTT. Drawing the rest from reference TRBV18 and TRBJ1-4, the complete variable domain is NAGVMQNPRHLVRRRGQEARLRCSPMKGHSHVYWYRQLPEEGLKFMVYLQKENIIDESGMPKERFSAEFPKEGPSILRIQQVVRGDSAAYFCASSPAGEGEKLFFGSGTQLSVL.

This chain joins TRBV6-2 or TRBV6-3 and TRBJ1-1; a weak D match, TRBD1 (6 bases). V was trimmed by 5 bases and J by 7 bases, leaving 20 bases between them. CDR3 length: 15 amino acids. Germline CDR1 and CDR2: MNHEY and SVGEGT. In nucleotides, the CDR3 is TGTGCCAGCAGTAGCCTCAACAGGGATCCTCGTGAAGCTTTCTTT. Its translation is CASSSLNRDPREAFF.